The text below deals with one T cell receptor beta chain. Assay: immunoSEQ multiplex PCR; the TCRdb copy retains only in-frame clones and omits some. The sample contains roughly 140,000 clones, around 88% of which appear only once. J lost 7 bases, V lost 6 bases, and 9 bases had no gene match. This CDR3 comprises 15 residues. Per germline, CDR1 LNHDA and CDR2 SQIVND (reference sequence). The data belong to a study of T cell responses to AZD1222 COVID-19 vaccine. Study information: The study pooled second doses at about 4 or about 12 weeks.

The genes are TRBV19 and TRBJ1-6; 7 positions agree with TRBD1. This material consisted of peripheral blood, taken on day 0 of AZD1222 vaccination. The sequence was obtained from an adult in good health. The CDR3 loop is CASRRPGQSNSPLHF. CDR3 nucleotide sequence: TGTGCCAGTAGACGACCGGGACAGTCCAATTCACCCCTCCACTTT.